These T cell receptor beta chains were read from a single sample in a study of CD8 T cells in Susac syndrome. TCRdb analysed the immunoSEQ multiplex PCR reads with MiXCR anew, one entry per CDR3 protein. The data show more than 100,000 distinct CDR3 sequences, with approximately 79% seen just once and around 0.49% held by the top ten. Sequenced sample: CD8+ T cells from PBMCs. The receptors stem from a human donor with multiple sclerosis. Each CDR3 is given with its conserved first and last residue. The order of the fields is CDR3 protein, CDR3 DNA, clone size, J gene, CDR3 length, D gene, V gene. The D gene is left open where the match is weak. Some rows have no size entry. The others give once, few or many, or a class for an expanded clone.

CDR3: CASSAGRGSQPQHF; DNA: TGTGCCAGCAGCGCGGGAAGGGGGAGTCAGCCCCAGCATTTT; size: NA; J: TRBJ1-5; length: 14; D: NA; V: TRBV2
CDR3: CASSQDLSPDTQYF; DNA: TGCGCCAGCAGCCAAGATTTAAGCCCGGATACGCAGTATTTT; size: NA; J: TRBJ2-3; length: 14; D: NA; V: TRBV4-3
CDR3: CASSEPTDPRGYTF; DNA: TGTGCCAGCAGTGAACCGACAGACCCTCGCGGCTACACCTTC; size: NA; J: TRBJ1-2; length: 14; D: NA; V: TRBV2
CDR3: CASSIPDRSYGEQFF; DNA: TGTGCCAGCAGTATCCCCGACAGGAGCTACGGTGAGCAGTTCTTC; size: NA; J: TRBJ2-1; length: 15; D: NA; V: TRBV2
CDR3: CASSYREENTEAFF; DNA: TGTGCCAGCAGCTACAGGGAGGAGAACACTGAAGCTTTCTTT; size: NA; J: TRBJ1-1; length: 14; D: NA; V: TRBV7-8
CDR3: CASSRTLGNEKLFF; DNA: TGTGCCAGCAGCCGGACCCTAGGGAATGAAAAACTGTTTTTT; size: NA; J: TRBJ1-4; length: 14; D: NA; V: TRBV28
CDR3: CASSLPFDYEQYF; DNA: TGTGCCAGCAGTTTACCCTTCGACTACGAGCAGTACTTC; size: NA; J: TRBJ2-7; length: 13; D: NA; V: TRBV28
CDR3: CASTVQGITEAFF; DNA: TGTGCCAGCACCGTCCAGGGGATCACTGAAGCTTTCTTT; size: once; J: TRBJ1-1; length: 13; D: NA; V: TRBV12-3/TRBV12-4
CDR3: CASSSSLTSGRYGEQFF; DNA: TGTGCTAGCAGCTCCTCCCTTACTAGCGGGAGGTATGGTGAGCAGTTCTTC; size: NA; J: TRBJ2-1; length: 17; D: TRBD2; V: TRBV7-7
CDR3: CASSPSGGSGIGTGELFF; DNA: TGTGCCAGCAGCCCCAGTGGGGGGAGTGGGATCGGCACCGGGGAGCTGTTTTTT; size: NA; J: TRBJ2-2; length: 18; D: NA; V: TRBV5-4
CDR3: CASSDAASGGQYNEQFF; DNA: TGTGCCAGCAGTGATGCGGCTAGCGGGGGCCAATACAATGAGCAGTTCTTC; size: NA; J: TRBJ2-1; length: 17; D: TRBD2; V: TRBV2
CDR3: CASSHLYRDRNNEQFF; DNA: TGCGCCAGCAGCCATTTATACCGGGACAGGAACAATGAGCAGTTCTTC; size: NA; J: TRBJ2-1; length: 16; D: TRBD1; V: TRBV4-3
CDR3: CASSLGQGDPWPQHF; DNA: TGCGCCAGCAGCCTGGGACAGGGAGACCCTTGGCCCCAGCATTTT; size: NA; J: TRBJ1-5; length: 15; D: TRBD1; V: TRBV4-1
CDR3: CASSIAVIVNQPQHF; DNA: TGTGCCAGTAGTATAGCGGTAATCGTCAATCAGCCCCAGCATTTT; size: NA; J: TRBJ1-5; length: 15; D: NA; V: TRBV19
CDR3: CASSQAYQAFF; DNA: TGCGCCAGCAGCCAAGCGTATCAAGCTTTCTTT; size: few; J: TRBJ1-1; length: 11; D: NA; V: TRBV4-1
CDR3: CASLPSRRGTGDGAFF; DNA: TGTGCCAGCCTCCCGTCACGGAGGGGGACAGGGGATGGAGCTTTCTTT; size: once; J: TRBJ1-1; length: 16; D: TRBD1; V: TRBV6-1
CDR3: CASSLTARQGFVSNEQFF; DNA: TGTGCCAGCAGTTTAACCGCCCGACAGGGGTTCGTGAGCAATGAGCAGTTCTTC; size: NA; J: TRBJ2-1; length: 18; D: TRBD1; V: TRBV27
CDR3: CASSPGYEQFF; DNA: TGTGCCAGCAGTCCGGGGTATGAGCAGTTCTTC; size: NA; J: TRBJ2-1; length: 11; D: NA; V: TRBV12-3/TRBV12-4
CDR3: CASSYGGGASSGNTIYF; DNA: TGTGCCAGCAGTTACGGGGGGGGCGCGAGCTCTGGAAACACCATATATTTT; size: NA; J: TRBJ1-3; length: 17; D: NA; V: TRBV6-5
CDR3: CASSQRSEPTSEQFF; DNA: TGTGCCAGCAGCCAAAGAAGCGAGCCGACTTCCGAGCAGTTCTTC; size: NA; J: TRBJ2-1; length: 15; D: NA; V: TRBV4-2
CDR3: CASTPIPGDYGYTF; DNA: TGTGCCAGCACCCCCATCCCGGGAGACTATGGCTACACCTTC; size: NA; J: TRBJ1-2; length: 14; D: NA; V: TRBV27
CDR3: CASSFWTGGSNEQFF; DNA: TGTGCCAGCAGCTTTTGGACAGGGGGATCCAATGAGCAGTTCTTC; size: once; J: TRBJ2-1; length: 15; D: TRBD1; V: TRBV5-5
CDR3: CASSIDSALWVGNTIYF; DNA: TGTGCCAGCAGCATTGACAGTGCCCTTTGGGTCGGAAACACCATATATTTT; size: NA; J: TRBJ1-3; length: 17; D: NA; V: TRBV9
CDR3: CASTDYTEAFF; DNA: TGTGCCAGCACCGACTACACTGAAGCTTTCTTT; size: NA; J: TRBJ1-1; length: 11; D: NA; V: TRBV18
CDR3: CATSPRILNRDYEQYF; DNA: TGTGCCACCAGCCCACGAATTTTAAACAGGGACTACGAGCAGTACTTC; size: NA; J: TRBJ2-7; length: 16; D: NA; V: TRBV15
CDR3: CASSLSGEAFF; DNA: TGTGCCAGCAGCTTATCTGGGGAAGCTTTCTTT; size: few; J: TRBJ1-1; length: 11; D: NA; V: TRBV7-2
CDR3: CASSLALGDDNEQFF; DNA: TGTGCCAGCAGCTTAGCTCTCGGCGACGACAATGAGCAGTTCTTC; size: NA; J: TRBJ2-1; length: 15; D: NA; V: TRBV7-9
CDR3: CASSGSRDSYGYTF; DNA: TGCGCCAGCAGCGGATCACGGGACAGCTATGGCTACACCTTC; size: NA; J: TRBJ1-2; length: 14; D: TRBD1; V: TRBV5-1
CDR3: CASSHQGALAFF; DNA: TGTGCCAGCAGTCACCAGGGCGCATTAGCTTTCTTT; size: NA; J: TRBJ1-1; length: 12; D: NA; V: TRBV27
CDR3: CASSQVGTDTYEQYF; DNA: TGCGCCAGCAGCCAAGTCGGGACGGATACCTACGAGCAGTACTTC; size: few; J: TRBJ2-7; length: 15; D: NA; V: TRBV4-1
CDR3: CASRELPTGGGYNEQFF; DNA: TGTGCCAGCAGAGAGCTCCCGACTGGCGGGGGCTACAATGAGCAGTTCTTC; size: once; J: TRBJ2-1; length: 17; D: TRBD2; V: TRBV6-1
CDR3: CASSESEGDTQYF; DNA: TGTGCCAGCAGCGAGTCCGAGGGGGATACGCAGTATTTT; size: NA; J: TRBJ2-3; length: 13; D: NA; V: TRBV9
CDR3: CASSSLAGGWDEQFF; DNA: TGTGCCAGCAGCTCTCTAGCGGGGGGGTGGGATGAGCAGTTCTTC; size: once; J: TRBJ2-1; length: 15; D: TRBD2; V: TRBV7-2